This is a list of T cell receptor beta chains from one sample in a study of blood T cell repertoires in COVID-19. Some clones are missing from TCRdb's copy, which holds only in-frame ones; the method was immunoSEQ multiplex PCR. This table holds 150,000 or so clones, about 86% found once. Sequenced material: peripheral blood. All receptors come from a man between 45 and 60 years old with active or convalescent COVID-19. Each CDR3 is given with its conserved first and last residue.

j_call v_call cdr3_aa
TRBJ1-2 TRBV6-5 CASSSNRGPYGYTF
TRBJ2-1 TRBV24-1 CATSDPPGQGAGEQFF
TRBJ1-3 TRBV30 CAWSVNNGNTIYF
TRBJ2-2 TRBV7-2 CASSLARTRISGDTGELFF
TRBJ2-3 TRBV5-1 CASSLDNRADTQYF
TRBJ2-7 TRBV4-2 CASSQARGGEQYF
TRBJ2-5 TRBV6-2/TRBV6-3 CASSYSILAGGRQETQYF
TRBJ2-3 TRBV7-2 CASSQDRPTDTQYF
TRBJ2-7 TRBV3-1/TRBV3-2 CASSPPLLGRGQNEQYF
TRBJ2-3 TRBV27 CASSPGTGVGTDTQYF
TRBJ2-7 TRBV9 CASSPSSVTALDEQYF
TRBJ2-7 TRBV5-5 CASSLAPQGADYEQYF
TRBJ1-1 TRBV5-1 CASSSEVNTEAFF
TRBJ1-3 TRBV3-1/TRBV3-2 CASSQEQGAHGNTIYF
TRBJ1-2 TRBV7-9 CASSLGQGYGYTF
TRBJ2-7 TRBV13 CASSPGQGSYEQYF
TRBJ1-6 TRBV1 CTSSQEPGPRENSPLHF
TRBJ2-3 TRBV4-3 CASSQDFQDKQPTQYF
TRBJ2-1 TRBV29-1 CSASSGYNEQFF
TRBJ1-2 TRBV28 CASSQGRGGSYGYTF
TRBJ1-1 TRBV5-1 CASSPDRGGVKEAFF
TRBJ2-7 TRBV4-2 CASSPSGDLAYEQYF
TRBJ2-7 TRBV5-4 CASSREGAYEQYF
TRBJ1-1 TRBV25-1 CASSERSGQGLWTEAFF
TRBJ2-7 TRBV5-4 CASSFQVLFYEQYF